These 5 T cell receptor beta chains were all obtained from the same sample, sequenced in a study of CXCR3-negative and CXCR3-positive naive CD8 T cells. Via 5' RACE with UMI labels, TRB cDNA libraries were prepared. No DNA is given; TCRdb re-called the 5' RACE reads and lists each CDR3 protein once. The data include tens of thousands of distinct CDR3 sequences; the top ten clones carry around 1.5%. Sequencing input: naive CXCR3- CD8+ T cells from blood. As for subset: CD45RO-CCR7+CD27+CD95- naive CD8+ T cells lacking CXCR3 (TNR3-). The source of these receptors is a human donor in good health. Some clones in this sample may be carry-over from other donors' samples.

CDR3 residues: CSVETGPTYEQYF. V gene TRBV29-1 combines with J gene TRBJ2-7. The CDR3 is made up of 13 amino acids. CDR1 is SQVTM and CDR2 is ANQGSEA in the germline V gene.

This chain joins TRBV6-4 and TRBJ1-1; TCRdb calls TRBD1, which cannot be checked without DNA. Germline V CDR1 and CDR2: MRHNA, SNTAGT. CDR3 size: 16 residues. CDR3 protein: CASSVGGGQGSTEAFF.

The chain employs TRBV27 and TRBJ2-1; the TRBD1 assignment by TCRdb is unverifiable without DNA. Germline CDR1 and CDR2: MNHEY and SMNVEV (reference sequence). This CDR3 contains 12 residues. The CDR3: CASSGHSYEQFF.

The rearrangement uses TRBV4-3 and TRBJ2-1. The CDR3 is made up of 12 amino acids. Per the germline V gene, CDR1 is LGHNA and CDR2 is YSLEER. The CDR3 is CASSQDINEQFF.

The gene calls are TRBV7-2 and TRBJ2-7. Germline loops: CDR1 SGHTA, CDR2 FQGNSA. The CDR3 has 12 residues. Here the CDR3 reads CASSLGYYEQYF.